The 13 T cell receptor beta chains below were found in one sample sequenced in a study of STAT3 mutations in large granular lymphocyte leukemia. Their antigens are not known. The assay was immunoSEQ multiplex PCR, and TCRdb's table has in-frame clones only and misses some. The sample yields 5,000 or so clones, around three quarters seen once. Study findings and constraints: At least one immunodominant TCR beta clonotype appeared in every T-cell large granular lymphocyte leukemia patient.

The sample was PBMCs. The source of these receptors is a human donor with T large granular lymphocyte leukemia. Some clones in this sample may be carry-over from other donors' samples.

This clone was detected once. The chain employs TRBV5-1 and TRBJ1-1; D remains ambiguous. CDR3 length equals 16 residues. V was cut by 4 bases and J by 4 bases, with 20 bases left in between. CDR1 is SGHRS and CDR2 is YFSETQ in the germline V gene. CDR3 in DNA: TGCGCCAGCAGCCCTGGCGATAGGGTAGGAGGCACTGAAGCTTTCTTT. This sequence encodes CASSPGDRVGGTEAFF.

The gene calls are TRBV6-6 and TRBJ1-2, with 8 bases matching TRBD1. Trimming removed 5 bases from V and 8 bases from J; junction bases left unmatched: 10. This CDR3 spans 14 amino acids. Germline values: CDR1 MNHNY, CDR2 SVGAGI (reference sequence). The CDR3 spells CASSLPQGAGGYTF. The CDR3 nucleotides read TGTGCCAGCAGTCTCCCCCAGGGGGCGGGGGGCTACACCTTC.

This rearrangement joins TRBV29-1 to TRBJ1-2; tentative D call: TRBD1 (6 bases). The CDR3 is 14 residues long. The germline gives CDR1 SQVTM, CDR2 ANQGSEA. Trimming left V 3 bases short and J 2 bases short, with 13 bases between. As DNA, the CDR3 is TGCAGCGTTGAGCGGAGGGACACGAACTATGGCTACACCTTC. It codes for CSVERRDTNYGYTF. Full variable domain (missing parts from reference TRBV29-1 and TRBJ1-2): SAVISQKPSRDICQRGTSLTIQCQVDSQVTMMFWYRQQPGQSLTLIATANQGSEATYESGFVIDKFPISRPNLTFSTLTVSNMSPEDSSIYLCSVERRDTNYGYTFGSGTRLTVV.

The chain links TRBV30 to TRBJ2-1; 11 bases line up with TRBD2. The J segment lost 12 bases and the V segment lost 2 bases, leaving 12 bases of the junction unmatched. Germline V lookup: CDR1 GTSNPN, CDR2 SVGIG (reference sequence). There are 15 residues in the CDR3. CDR3: CAWSPPGTSGLRQFF. For the CDR3, the DNA is TGTGCCTGGAGTCCACCCGGGACTAGCGGCTTACGGCAGTTCTTC.

This sequence joins TRBV5-8 and TRBJ2-7, with D perhaps assigned TRBD1 or TRBD2 (6 bases each). The CDR3 length is 17 residues. Germline loops: CDR1 SGHTS, CDR2 YDEGEE. Trimming removed 4 bases from V and 2 bases from J, with 22 bases in between. CDR3 DNA: TGTGCCAGCAGCCCCCTGGGGGGCAGCTCCTTTACCTACGAGCAGTACTTC. Translating it yields CASSPLGGSSFTYEQYF.

This CDR3 reads CASSLEGFNYGYTF. Here the CDR3 DNA reads TGTGCCAGCAGCTTAGAGGGATTTAACTATGGCTACACCTTC. The chain recombines TRBV7-2 with TRBJ1-2, with D unclear. The ends were cut back, 1 base at V and 1 base at J, with 7 bases in the middle. From germline, CDR1 is SGHTA and CDR2 FQGNSA. The CDR3 runs to 14 residues.

The V and J genes are TRBV7-2 and TRBJ1-5; D is possibly TRBD1 (6 bases). The CDR3 consists of 15 residues. Trimming removed 4 bases at V and 5 bases at J, with 15 bases between. CDR1 SGHTA and CDR2 FQGNSA come from the germline V gene. CDR3 in amino acids: CASSSMGGLDQPQHF. CDR3 in DNA: TGTGCCAGCAGCTCCATGGGGGGGCTGGATCAGCCCCAGCATTTT.

This clone was seen a single time. The CDR3 region is CAWSTGAWGNQPQHF. CDR3 nucleotide sequence: TGTGCCTGGAGTACAGGGGCCTGGGGGAATCAGCCCCAGCATTTT. V and J are TRBV30 and TRBJ1-5, with 7 bases fitting TRBD1. Per the germline V gene, CDR1 is GTSNPN and CDR2 is SVGIG (reference sequence). This CDR3 spans 15 amino acids. With V trimmed by 2 bases and J by 4 bases, 8 bases remained unmatched.

The chain links TRBV7-9 to TRBJ1-2; D uncertain. The germline CDR1 and CDR2 sequences are SEHNR and FQNEAQ (reference sequence). The V gene lost 8 bases and the J gene lost 4 bases, with 11 bases spanning the gap. The CDR3 consists of 12 residues. The CDR3 DNA reads as TGTGCCAGCTCTCAGGAGACCTATGGCTACACCTTC. Amino acid sequence: CASSQETYGYTF.

The chain couples TRBV27 to TRBJ2-7; 11 bases match TRBD2. V dropped 5 bases and J dropped 4; count of bases not matched to a gene: 7. The CDR3 sequence is 15 residues long. Germline values: CDR1 MNHEY, CDR2 SMNVEV (reference sequence). The CDR3 DNA reads TGTGCCAGCAGTCAGACTAGCGGGATGGGATACGAGCAGTACTTC. Protein: CASSQTSGMGYEQYF.

The chain is built from TRBV7-9 and TRBJ1-2, with 7 bases identical to TRBD1. CDR1 and CDR2 from the germline V gene are SEHNR and FQNEAQ (reference sequence). This CDR3 is built from 16 residues. The trim removed 0 bases at V and 5 bases at J, leaving 9 bases unmatched. In nucleotides, the CDR3 is TGTGCCAGCAGCTTAGCTTACGGGACAGCGAATTATGGCTACACCTTC. Translated: CASSLAYGTANYGYTF.

V gene TRBV5-4 combines with J gene TRBJ2-5, with 9 bases aligning to TRBD1. J gave up 5 bases and V 3 bases, and 8 bases lay outside the gene matches. The CDR3 spans 15 residues. Germline-derived CDR1 and CDR2 are SGHNT and YYREEE (reference sequence). DNA of the CDR3: TGTGCCAGCAGCTCGCGGACAGGGGAGGGGGAGACCCAGTACTTC. As protein: CASSSRTGEGETQYF.

This clone was observed a handful of times. The chain combines TRBV4-1 with TRBJ2-7; 8 bases are a match to TRBD1. Trimming cost V 3 bases and J 5 bases; bases outside gene matches: 3. The CDR3 runs 13 residues. CDR1 is MGHRA and CDR2 is YSYEKL in the germline V gene. In DNA, the CDR3 is TGCGCCAGCAGCCATCTGACAGGGGACGAGCAGTACTTC. This encodes CASSHLTGDEQYF.